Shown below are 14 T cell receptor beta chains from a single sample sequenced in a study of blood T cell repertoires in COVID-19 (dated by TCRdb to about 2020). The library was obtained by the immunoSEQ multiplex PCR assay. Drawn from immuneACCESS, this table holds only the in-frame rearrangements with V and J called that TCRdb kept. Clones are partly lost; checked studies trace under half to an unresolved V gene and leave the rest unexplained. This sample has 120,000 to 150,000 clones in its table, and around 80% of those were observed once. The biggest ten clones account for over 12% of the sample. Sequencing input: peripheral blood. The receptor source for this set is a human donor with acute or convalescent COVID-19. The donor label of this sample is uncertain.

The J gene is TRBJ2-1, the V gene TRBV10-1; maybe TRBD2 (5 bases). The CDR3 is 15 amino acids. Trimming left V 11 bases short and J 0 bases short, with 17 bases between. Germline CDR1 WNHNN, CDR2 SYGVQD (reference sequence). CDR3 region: CAVRGRRNSYNEQFF. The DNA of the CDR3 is TGCGCCGTCCGGGGTCGGCGAAACTCCTACAATGAGCAGTTCTTC.

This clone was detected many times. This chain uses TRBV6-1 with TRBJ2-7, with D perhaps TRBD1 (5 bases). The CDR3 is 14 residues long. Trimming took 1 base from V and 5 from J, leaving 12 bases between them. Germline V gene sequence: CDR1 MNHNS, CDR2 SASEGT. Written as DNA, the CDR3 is TGTGCCAGCAGTGAAGGGGGCCCAGGGAACGAGCAGTACTTC. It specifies CASSEGGPGNEQYF.

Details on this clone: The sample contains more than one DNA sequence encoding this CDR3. CDR3 nucleotides: TGTGCCAGTTCAACAGGGGCTGATTCACCCCTCCACTTT. This codes for CASSTGADSPLHF. The chain recombines TRBV19 with TRBJ1-6; 7 nucleotides align to TRBD1. Germline lookup yields CDR1 LNHDA and CDR2 SQIVND (reference sequence). V dropped 8 bases and J dropped 8; count of bases not matched to a gene: 6. The CDR3 runs to 13 residues.

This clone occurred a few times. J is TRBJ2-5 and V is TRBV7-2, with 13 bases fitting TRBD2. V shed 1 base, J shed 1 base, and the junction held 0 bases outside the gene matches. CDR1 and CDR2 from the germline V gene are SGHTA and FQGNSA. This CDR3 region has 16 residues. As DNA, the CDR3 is TGTGCCAGCAGCTTAGGACTAGCGGGGGGCCAAGAGACCCAGTACTTC. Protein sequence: CASSLGLAGGQETQYF. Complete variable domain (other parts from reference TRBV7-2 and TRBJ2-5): GAGVSQSPSNKVTEKGKDVELRCDPISGHTALYWYRQSLGQGLEFLIYFQGNSAPDKSGLPSDRFSAERTGGSVSTLTIQRTQQEDSAVYLCASSLGLAGGQETQYFGPGTRLLVL.

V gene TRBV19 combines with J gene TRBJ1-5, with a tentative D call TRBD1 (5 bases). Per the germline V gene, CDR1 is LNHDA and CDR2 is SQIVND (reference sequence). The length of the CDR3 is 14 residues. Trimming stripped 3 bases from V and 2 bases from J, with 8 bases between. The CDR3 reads CASSIWGGNQPQHF. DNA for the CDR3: TGTGCCAGTAGTATTTGGGGGGGCAATCAGCCCCAGCATTTT.

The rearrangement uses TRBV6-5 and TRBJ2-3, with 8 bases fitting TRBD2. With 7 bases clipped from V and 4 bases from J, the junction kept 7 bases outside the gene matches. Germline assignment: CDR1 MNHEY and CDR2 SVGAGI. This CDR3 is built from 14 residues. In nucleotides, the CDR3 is TGTGCCAGCACGGCTAGCGGGTGGCCAGATACGCAGTATTTT. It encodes CASTASGWPDTQYF.

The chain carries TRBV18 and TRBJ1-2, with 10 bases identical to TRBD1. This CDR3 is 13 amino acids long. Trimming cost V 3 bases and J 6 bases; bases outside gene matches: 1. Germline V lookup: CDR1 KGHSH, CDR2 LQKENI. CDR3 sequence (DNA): TGTGCCAGCTCACCTGACAGGGGGCATGGCTACACCTTC. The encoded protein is CASSPDRGHGYTF.

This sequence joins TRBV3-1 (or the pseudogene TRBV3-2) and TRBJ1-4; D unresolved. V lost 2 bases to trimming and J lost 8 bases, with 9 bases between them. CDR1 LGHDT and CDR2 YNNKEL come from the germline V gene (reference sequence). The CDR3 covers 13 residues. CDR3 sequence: CASSQRSVEKLFF. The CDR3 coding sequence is TGTGCCAGCAGCCAACGGTCCGTCGAAAAACTGTTTTTT.

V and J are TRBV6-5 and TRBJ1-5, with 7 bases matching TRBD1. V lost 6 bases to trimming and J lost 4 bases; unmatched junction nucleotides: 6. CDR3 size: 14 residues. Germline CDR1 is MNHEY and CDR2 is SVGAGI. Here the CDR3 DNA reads TGTGCCAGCAGCCGAGACAGGGTAAATCAGCCCCAGCATTTT. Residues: CASSRDRVNQPQHF.

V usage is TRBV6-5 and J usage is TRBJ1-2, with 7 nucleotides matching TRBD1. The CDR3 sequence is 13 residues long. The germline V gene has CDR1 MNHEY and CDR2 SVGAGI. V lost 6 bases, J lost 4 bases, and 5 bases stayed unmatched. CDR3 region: CASRPGTAYGYTF. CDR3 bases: TGTGCCAGCAGACCGGGGACAGCCTATGGCTACACCTTC.

The CDR3 DNA is TGTGCCTGGAGTGTACAGCGGGGGTTCACAGATACGCAGTATTTT. Translation: CAWSVQRGFTDTQYF. The chain joins TRBV30 to TRBJ2-3, with 8 bases lining up with TRBD2. V shed 0 bases and J 2 bases; nucleotides not matched to a gene: 4. Per the germline V gene, CDR1 is GTSNPN and CDR2 is SVGIG (reference sequence). The CDR3 length is 15 residues.

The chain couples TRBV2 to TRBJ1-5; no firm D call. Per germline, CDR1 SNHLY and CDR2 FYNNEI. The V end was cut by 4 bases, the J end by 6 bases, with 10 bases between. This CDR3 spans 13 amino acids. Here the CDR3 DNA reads TGTGCCAGCAGTGGCCTTCGGGGTCAGCCCCAGCATTTT. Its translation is CASSGLRGQPQHF. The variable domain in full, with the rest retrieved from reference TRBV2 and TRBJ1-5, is EPEVTQTPSHQVTQMGQEVILRCVPISNHLYFYWYRQILGQKVEFLVSFYNNEISEKSEIFDDQFSVERPDGSNFTLKIRSTKLEDSAMYFCASSGLRGQPQHFGDGTRLSIL.

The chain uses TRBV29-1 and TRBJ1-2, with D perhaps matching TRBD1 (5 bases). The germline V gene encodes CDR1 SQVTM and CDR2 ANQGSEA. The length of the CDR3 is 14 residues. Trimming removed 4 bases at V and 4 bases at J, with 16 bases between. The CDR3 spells CSVVDGDSPYGYTF. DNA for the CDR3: TGCAGCGTTGTAGATGGCGACAGCCCCTATGGCTACACCTTC.

Here the CDR3 reads CSAMGVTEAFF. The CDR3 coding sequence is TGCAGTGCTATGGGAGTCACTGAAGCTTTCTTT. This chain joins TRBV20-1 and TRBJ1-1; D is undetermined. Trimming pared 4 bases from V and 4 bases from J, leaving 7 bases between. There are 11 residues in the CDR3. Germline loops: CDR1 DFQATT, CDR2 SNEGSKA (reference sequence).